This T cell receptor (beta chain) was captured by sequencing in a study of cytomegalovirus exposure and HLA in healthy donors. On the study more broadly: The approximately 120 validation repertoires were produced on the same platform as the 700 or so repertoires of the first cohort. This was reported in a later analysis. Findings and caveats of the study: The tendency of first-cohort TCR clusters to co-occur in the 120 or so validation repertoires was the finding of a later analysis. Among TCR beta chains, those listed as cytomegalovirus-associated numbered under 200.

In the case of this clone: Its antigen is currently unknown.

CDR1 and CDR2 from the germline V gene are SGDLS and YYNGEE. This CDR3 has 17 amino acids. The V gene lost 10 bases and the J gene lost 4 bases, with 30 bases spanning the gap. The method was immunoSEQ multiplex PCR; TCRdb's version includes in-frame clones alone and lacks a portion of them. The data hold about 140,000 clones, with 70% to 85% observed a single time. This clonotype was sampled from a young man in good health and CMV-seropositive. Sample: PBMCs. V and J are TRBV9 and TRBJ2-7; a weak D match, TRBD2 (6 bases). The CDR3 sequence is CAPPGGRRGRSVYEQYF. CDR3 coding DNA: TGTGCCCCGCCCGGAGGGAGGCGTGGGAGGTCGGTATACGAGCAGTACTTC.